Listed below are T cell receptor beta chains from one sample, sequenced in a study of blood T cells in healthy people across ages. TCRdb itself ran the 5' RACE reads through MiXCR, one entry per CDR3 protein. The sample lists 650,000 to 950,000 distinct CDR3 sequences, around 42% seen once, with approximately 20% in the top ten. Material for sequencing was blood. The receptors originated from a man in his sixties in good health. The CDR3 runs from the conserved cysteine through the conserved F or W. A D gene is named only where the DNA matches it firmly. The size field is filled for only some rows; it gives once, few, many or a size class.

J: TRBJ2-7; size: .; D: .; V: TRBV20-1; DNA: TGCAGTGCTAGTCCGTTGTTCTTGGGCAGCTACGAGCAGTACTTC; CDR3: CSASPLFLGSYEQYF
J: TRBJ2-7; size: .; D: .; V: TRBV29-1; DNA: TGCAGCGTTCCACGCCCGGGGTTCGACGAGCAGTACTTC; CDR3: CSVPRPGFDEQYF
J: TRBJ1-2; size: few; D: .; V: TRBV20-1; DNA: TGCAGTGCTAGAGATCTTAGGGGTTTGAGCTATGGCTACACCTTC; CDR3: CSARDLRGLSYGYTF
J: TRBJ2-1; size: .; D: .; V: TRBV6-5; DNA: TGTACCAGCAGTGCCCAGGTTAGCTCCTACAATGAGCAGTTCTTC; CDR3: CTSSAQVSSYNEQFF
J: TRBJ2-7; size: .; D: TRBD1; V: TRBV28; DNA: TGTGCCAGCAGGCGACAGGGTGGATCCTACGAGCAGTACTTC; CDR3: CASRRQGGSYEQYF
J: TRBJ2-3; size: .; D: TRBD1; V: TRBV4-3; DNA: TGCGCCAGCAGCCAAGATAGAGCACAGGGGGCAGATACGCAGTATTTT; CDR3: CASSQDRAQGADTQYF
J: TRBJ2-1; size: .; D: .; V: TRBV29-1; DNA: TGCAGCGTTGAAGAGGGCGGATCTTCCTACAATGAGCAGTTCTTC; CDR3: CSVEEGGSSYNEQFF
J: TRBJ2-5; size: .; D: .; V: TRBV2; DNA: TGTGCCATCACCCTTGACCTGACCCAAGAGACCCAGTACTTC; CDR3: CAITLDLTQETQYF
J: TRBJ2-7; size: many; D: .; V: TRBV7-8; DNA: TGTGCCAGCAGCTTAGCTGGAGGGGGTCCCCTACAGGAGCAGTACTTC; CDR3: CASSLAGGGPLQEQYF
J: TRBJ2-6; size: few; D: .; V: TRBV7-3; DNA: TGTGCCAGCAGCTTAACAACAGGTTTTCTCTCTGGGGCCAACGTCCTGACTTTC; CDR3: CASSLTTGFLSGANVLTF
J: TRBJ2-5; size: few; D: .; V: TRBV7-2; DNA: TGCGCCAGCAGCTTGGTCGGGTTCCAAGAGACCCAGTACTTC; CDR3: CASSLVGFQETQYF
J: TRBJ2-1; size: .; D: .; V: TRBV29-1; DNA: TGCAGCGTACAGGACAGAATCAATTACAATGAGCAGTTCTTC; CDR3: CSVQDRINYNEQFF